This TCR beta chain was sequenced during a study of blood T cells in healthy people across ages. Study results and limitations: No one knew whether donors had CMV, which possibly confounded expanded clonotype changes.

Primers used in a second PCR of roughly 6 to 11 cycles were a sample-barcoded 5' primer and a J-beta primer mix. TCRdb itself ran the 5' RACE reads through MiXCR, one entry per CDR3 protein. The sample consists of 650,000 to 1,000,000 distinct CDR3 sequences, under 40% of them appearing once. Turning to this clonotype: The antigen is not known.

The clonotype originates from a man aged 18-30 years in good health. What was sequenced was blood.

The CDR3 protein is CASSFPGAHEQFF. The CDR3, as DNA: TGTGCCAGCAGTTTCCCGGGGGCACATGAGCAGTTCTTC. The gene calls are TRBV27 and TRBJ2-1; D may match TRBD1 or TRBD2 (6 bases each). Germline loops: CDR1 MNHEY, CDR2 SMNVEV (reference sequence). Trimming pared 3 bases from V and 8 bases from J, leaving 11 bases between. This CDR3 comprises 13 residues.